This T cell receptor (beta chain) was identified in a study of blood T cell repertoires in COVID-19. Study information: T cells, B-cell-depleted T cells, or PBMCs supplied cDNA or gDNA.

Original processing methods: Amplification of reference gene primers provided the estimated nucleated cell counts. Assay: immunoSEQ multiplex PCR; the TCRdb copy retains only in-frame clones and omits some. V, J and clone size are taken as reported in that table, and D and trimming were inferred from the DNA itself. The repertoire holds more than 85,000 clones, about 90% seen once, with approximately 4.9% in the top ten. The source of this sequence is a man in his 70s with acute or convalescent COVID-19. The specimen was peripheral blood.

CDR3: CASSPSGGYYNEQFF. CDR3 coding DNA: TGTGCCAGCAGTCCATCAGGGGGATACTACAATGAGCAGTTCTTC. The chain combines TRBV3-1 (or the pseudogene TRBV3-2) with TRBJ2-1; 7 bases agree with TRBD1. This CDR3 comprises 15 residues. V lost 6 bases, J lost 3 bases, and 8 bases stayed unmatched. CDR1 is LGHDT and CDR2 is YNNKEL in the germline V gene (reference sequence).